The clone carrying this T cell receptor (beta chain) was observed a few times. As processed by the authors: Reference gene primer amplification in the assay estimated nucleated cell counts. Here immunoSEQ multiplex PCR was the method, and the copy in TCRdb shows in-frame clones only, minus some. That table gives V, J and clone size, and the DNA gave D and trimming. The sample includes a few hundred thousand clones, approximately 90% seen only once; the top ten take about 6%. These data originate in a study of blood T cell repertoires in COVID-19. Study in general: Collection of acute and convalescent COVID-19 samples took place in the United States, Italy and Spain.

Seattle participants joined during active infection and were tracked over time. The V gene lost 0 bases and the J gene lost 2 bases, with 8 bases spanning the gap. Germline-derived CDR1 and CDR2 are SNHLY and FYNNEI. The CDR3 is made up of 15 amino acids. The source is a woman in her forties or fifties with COVID-19, enrolled during active disease. The chain employs TRBV2 and TRBJ1-5; D may be TRBD1 (6 bases). Sequenced material: peripheral blood. The CDR3 coding sequence is TGTGCCAGCAGTGAAGCGTCAGGGGGCAATCAGCCCCAGCATTTT. It yields the protein CASSEASGGNQPQHF.